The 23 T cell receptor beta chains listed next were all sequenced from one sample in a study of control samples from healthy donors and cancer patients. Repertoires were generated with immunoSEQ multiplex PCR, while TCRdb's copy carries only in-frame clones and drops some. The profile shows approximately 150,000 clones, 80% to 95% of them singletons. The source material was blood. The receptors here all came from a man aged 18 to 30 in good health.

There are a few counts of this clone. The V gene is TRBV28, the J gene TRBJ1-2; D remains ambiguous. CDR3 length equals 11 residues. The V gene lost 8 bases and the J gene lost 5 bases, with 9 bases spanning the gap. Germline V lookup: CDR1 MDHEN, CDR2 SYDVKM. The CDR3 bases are TGTGCCAGCCAAGATCTATATGGCTACACCTTC. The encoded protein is CASQDLYGYTF.

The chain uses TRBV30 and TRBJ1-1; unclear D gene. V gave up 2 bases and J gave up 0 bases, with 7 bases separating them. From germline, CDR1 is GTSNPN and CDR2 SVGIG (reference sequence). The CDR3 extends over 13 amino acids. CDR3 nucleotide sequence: TGTGCCTGGAGTTTAAGTATGAACACTGAAGCTTTCTTT. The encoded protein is CAWSLSMNTEAFF.

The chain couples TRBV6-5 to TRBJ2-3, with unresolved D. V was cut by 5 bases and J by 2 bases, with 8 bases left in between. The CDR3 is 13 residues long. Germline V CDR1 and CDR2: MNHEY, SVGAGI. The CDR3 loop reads CASSPSTTDTQYF. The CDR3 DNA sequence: TGTGCCAGCAGTCCTAGTACCACAGATACGCAGTATTTT.

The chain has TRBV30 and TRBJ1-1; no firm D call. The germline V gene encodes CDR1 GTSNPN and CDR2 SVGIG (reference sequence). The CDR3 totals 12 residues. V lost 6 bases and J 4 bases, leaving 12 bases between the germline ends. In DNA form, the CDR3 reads TGTGCCTGTCTGGGAGGGCCCACTGAAGCTTTCTTT. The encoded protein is CACLGGPTEAFF.

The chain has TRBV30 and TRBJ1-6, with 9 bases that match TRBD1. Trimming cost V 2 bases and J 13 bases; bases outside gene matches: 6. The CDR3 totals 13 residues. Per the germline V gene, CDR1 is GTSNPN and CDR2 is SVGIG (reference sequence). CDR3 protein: CAWSWDRVSPLHF. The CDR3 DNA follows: TGTGCCTGGAGTTGGGACAGGGTATCGCCCCTCCACTTT.

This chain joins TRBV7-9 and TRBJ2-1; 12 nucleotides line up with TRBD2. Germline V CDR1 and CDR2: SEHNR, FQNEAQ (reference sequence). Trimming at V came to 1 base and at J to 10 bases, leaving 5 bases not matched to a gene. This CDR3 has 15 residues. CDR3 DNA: TGTGCCAGCAGCTTAGGACTAGCGGGAGTCGGGGAGCAGTTCTTC. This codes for CASSLGLAGVGEQFF. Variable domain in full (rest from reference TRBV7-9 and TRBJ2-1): DTGVSQNPRHKITKRGQNVTFRCDPISEHNRLYWYRQTLGQGPEFLTYFQNEAQLEKSRLLSDRFSAERPKGSFSTLEIQRTEQGDSAMYLCASSLGLAGVGEQFFGPGTRLTVL.

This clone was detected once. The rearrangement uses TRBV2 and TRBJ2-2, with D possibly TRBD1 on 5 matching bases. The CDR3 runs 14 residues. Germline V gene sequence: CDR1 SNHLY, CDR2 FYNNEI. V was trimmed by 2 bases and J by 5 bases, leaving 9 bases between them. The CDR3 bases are TGTGCCAGCAGTGAAACGGCAGGGACCGGGGAGCTGTTTTTT. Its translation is CASSETAGTGELFF.

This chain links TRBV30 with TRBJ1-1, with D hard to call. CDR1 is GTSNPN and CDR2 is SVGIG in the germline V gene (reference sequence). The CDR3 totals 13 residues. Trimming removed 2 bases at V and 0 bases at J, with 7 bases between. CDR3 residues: CAWSRVLNTEAFF. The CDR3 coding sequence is TGTGCCTGGAGTCGGGTCTTGAACACTGAAGCTTTCTTT.

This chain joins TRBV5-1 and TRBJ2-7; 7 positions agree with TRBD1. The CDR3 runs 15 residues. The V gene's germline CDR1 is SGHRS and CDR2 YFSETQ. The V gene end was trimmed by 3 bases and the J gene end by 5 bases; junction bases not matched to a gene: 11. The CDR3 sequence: CASSSTGYASHEQYF. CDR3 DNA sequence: TGCGCCAGCAGCTCGACAGGGTATGCGTCCCACGAGCAGTACTTC.

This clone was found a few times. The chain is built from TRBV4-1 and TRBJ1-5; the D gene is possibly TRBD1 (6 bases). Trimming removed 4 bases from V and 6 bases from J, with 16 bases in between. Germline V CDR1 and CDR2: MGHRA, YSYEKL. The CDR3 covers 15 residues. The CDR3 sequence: CASSPHGQRIQPQHF. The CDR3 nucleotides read TGCGCCAGCAGCCCACATGGACAGCGGATTCAGCCCCAGCATTTT.

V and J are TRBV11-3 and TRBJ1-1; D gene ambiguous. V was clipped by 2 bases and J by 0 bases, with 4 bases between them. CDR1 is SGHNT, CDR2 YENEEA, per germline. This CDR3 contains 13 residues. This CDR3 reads CASSLLVNTEAFF. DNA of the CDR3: TGTGCCAGCAGCTTATTGGTGAACACTGAAGCTTTCTTT.

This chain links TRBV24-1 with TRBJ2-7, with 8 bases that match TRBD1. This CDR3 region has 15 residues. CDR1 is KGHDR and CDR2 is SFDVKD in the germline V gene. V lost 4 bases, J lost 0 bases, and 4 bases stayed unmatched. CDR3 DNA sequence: TGTGCCACCAGTGAATGGACAGGGACCTCCTACGAGCAGTACTTC. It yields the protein CATSEWTGTSYEQYF.

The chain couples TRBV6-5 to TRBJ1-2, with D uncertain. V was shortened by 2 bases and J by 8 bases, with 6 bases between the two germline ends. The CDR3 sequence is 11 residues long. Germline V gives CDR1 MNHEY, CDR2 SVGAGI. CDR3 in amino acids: CASSYGVGYTF. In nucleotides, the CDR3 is TGTGCCAGCAGTTACGGGGTCGGCTACACCTTC.

The CDR3 region has the DNA TGCGCCAGCAGCCAACTAGAGGAAGCGGGAGAGTTCTTC. This gives the protein CASSQLEEAGEFF. The J gene is TRBJ2-1, the V gene TRBV4-1; 8 nucleotides agree with TRBD2. Germline V gene lookup returns CDR1 MGHRA and CDR2 YSYEKL. The CDR3 sequence is 13 residues long. The V and J ends lost 2 bases and 14 bases, in that order; junction bases with no gene match: 8.

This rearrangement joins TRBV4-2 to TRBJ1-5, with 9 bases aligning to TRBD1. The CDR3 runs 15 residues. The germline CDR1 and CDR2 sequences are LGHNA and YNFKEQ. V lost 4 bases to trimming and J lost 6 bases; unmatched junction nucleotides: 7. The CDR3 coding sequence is TGTGCCAGCAGCCTTACAGGGGGCGCGGGTCAGCCCCAGCATTTT. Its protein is CASSLTGGAGQPQHF.

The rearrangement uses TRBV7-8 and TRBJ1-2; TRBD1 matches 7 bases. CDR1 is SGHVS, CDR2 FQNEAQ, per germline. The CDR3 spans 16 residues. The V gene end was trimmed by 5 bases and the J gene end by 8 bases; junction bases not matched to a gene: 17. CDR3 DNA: TGTGCCAGCAGCGGAATGGGGACAGTGTCTATGGAGGGCTACACCTTC. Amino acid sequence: CASSGMGTVSMEGYTF.

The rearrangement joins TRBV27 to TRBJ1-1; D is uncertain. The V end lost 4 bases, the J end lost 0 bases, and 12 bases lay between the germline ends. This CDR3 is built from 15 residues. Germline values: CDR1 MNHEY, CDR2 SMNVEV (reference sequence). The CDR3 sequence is CASSSTQILNTEAFF. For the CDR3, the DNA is TGTGCCAGCAGTTCCACACAGATACTGAACACTGAAGCTTTCTTT.

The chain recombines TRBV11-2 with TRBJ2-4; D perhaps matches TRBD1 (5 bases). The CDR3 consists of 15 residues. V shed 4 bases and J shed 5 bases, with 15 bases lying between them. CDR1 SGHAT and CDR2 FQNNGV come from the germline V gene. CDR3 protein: CASSSQGVFQNIQYF. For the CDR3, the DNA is TGTGCCAGCAGCTCTCAAGGGGTATTTCAAAACATTCAGTACTTC.

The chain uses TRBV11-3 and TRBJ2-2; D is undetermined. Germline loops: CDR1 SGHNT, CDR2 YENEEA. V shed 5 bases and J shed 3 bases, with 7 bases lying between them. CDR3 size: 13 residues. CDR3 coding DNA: TGTGCCAGCAGCCGGACGTACACCGGGGAGCTGTTTTTT. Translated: CASSRTYTGELFF.

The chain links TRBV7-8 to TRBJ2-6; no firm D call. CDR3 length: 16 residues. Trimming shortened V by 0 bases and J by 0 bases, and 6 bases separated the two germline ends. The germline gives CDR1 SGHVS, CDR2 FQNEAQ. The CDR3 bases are TGTGCCAGCAGCTTAGCTCACGGCTCTGGGGCCAACGTCCTGACTTTC. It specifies CASSLAHGSGANVLTF.

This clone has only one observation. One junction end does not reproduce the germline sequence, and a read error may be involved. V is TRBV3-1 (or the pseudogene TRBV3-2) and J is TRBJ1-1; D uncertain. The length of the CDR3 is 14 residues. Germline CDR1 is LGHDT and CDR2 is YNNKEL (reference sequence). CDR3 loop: CAGSQGKGRTEAFF. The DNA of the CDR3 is TGTGCCGGCAGCCAAGGGAAGGGTCGGACTGAAGCTTTCTTT.

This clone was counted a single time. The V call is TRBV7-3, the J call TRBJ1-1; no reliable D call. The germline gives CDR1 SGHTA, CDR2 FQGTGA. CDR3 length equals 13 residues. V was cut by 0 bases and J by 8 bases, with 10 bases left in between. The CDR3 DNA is TGTGCCAGCAGCTTAACAAGTTGGGCAGAAGCTTTCTTT. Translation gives CASSLTSWAEAFF. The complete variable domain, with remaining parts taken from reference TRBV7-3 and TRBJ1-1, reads GAGVSQTPSNKVTEKGKYVELRCDPISGHTALYWYRQSLGQGPEFLIYFQGTGAADDSGLPNDRFFAVRPEGSVSTLKIQRTERGDSAVYLCASSLTSWAEAFFGQGTRLTVV.

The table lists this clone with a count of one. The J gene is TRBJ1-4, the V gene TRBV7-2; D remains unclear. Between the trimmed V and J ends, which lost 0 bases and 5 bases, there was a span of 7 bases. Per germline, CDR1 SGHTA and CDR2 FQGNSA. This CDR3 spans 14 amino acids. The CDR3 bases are TGTGCCAGCAGCTTAGCACAGAAGAATGAAAAACTGTTTTTT. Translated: CASSLAQKNEKLFF.